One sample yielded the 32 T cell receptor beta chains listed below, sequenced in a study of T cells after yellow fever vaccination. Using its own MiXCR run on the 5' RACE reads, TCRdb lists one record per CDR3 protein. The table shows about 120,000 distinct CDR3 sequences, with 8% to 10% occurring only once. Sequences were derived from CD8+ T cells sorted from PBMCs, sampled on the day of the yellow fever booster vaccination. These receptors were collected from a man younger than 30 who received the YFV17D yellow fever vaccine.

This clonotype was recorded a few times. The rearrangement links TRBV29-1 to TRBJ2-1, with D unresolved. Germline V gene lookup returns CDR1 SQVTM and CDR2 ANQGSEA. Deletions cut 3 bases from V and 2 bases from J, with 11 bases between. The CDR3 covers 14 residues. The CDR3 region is CSVDKREPYNEQFF. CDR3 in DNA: TGCAGCGTTGATAAGAGAGAACCCTACAATGAGCAGTTCTTC.

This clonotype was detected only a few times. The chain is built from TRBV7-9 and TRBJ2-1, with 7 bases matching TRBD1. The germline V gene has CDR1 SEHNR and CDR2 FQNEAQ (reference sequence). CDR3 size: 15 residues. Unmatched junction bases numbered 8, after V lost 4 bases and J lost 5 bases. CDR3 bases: TGTGCCAGCAGCTGGGTAGGACAGGCCGACAATGAGCAGTTCTTC. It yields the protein CASSWVGQADNEQFF.

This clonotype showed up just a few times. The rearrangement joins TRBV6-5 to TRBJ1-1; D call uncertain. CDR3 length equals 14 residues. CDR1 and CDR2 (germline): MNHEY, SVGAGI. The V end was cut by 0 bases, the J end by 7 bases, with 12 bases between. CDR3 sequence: CASSYSVAVGEAFF. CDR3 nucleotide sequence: TGTGCCAGCAGTTACTCGGTCGCAGTAGGTGAAGCTTTCTTT.

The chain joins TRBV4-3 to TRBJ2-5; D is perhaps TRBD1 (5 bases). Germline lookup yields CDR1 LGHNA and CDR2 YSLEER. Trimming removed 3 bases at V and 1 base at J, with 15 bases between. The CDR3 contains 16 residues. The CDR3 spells CASSQGDLGPQETQYF. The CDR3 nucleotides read TGCGCCAGCAGCCAGGGCGACTTGGGGCCCCAAGAGACCCAGTACTTC.

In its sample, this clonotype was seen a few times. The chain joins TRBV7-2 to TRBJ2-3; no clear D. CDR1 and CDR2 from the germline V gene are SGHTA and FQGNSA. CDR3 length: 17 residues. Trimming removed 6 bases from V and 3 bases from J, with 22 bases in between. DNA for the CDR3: TGTGCCAGCAGTTACTACCGGACCATCCCGTCGACAGATACGCAGTATTTT. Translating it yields CASSYYRTIPSTDTQYF. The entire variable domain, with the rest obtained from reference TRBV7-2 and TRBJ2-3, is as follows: GAGVSQSPSNKVTEKGKDVELRCDPISGHTALYWYRQSLGQGLEFLIYFQGNSAPDKSGLPSDRFSAERTGGSVSTLTIQRTQQEDSAVYLCASSYYRTIPSTDTQYFGPGTRLTVL.

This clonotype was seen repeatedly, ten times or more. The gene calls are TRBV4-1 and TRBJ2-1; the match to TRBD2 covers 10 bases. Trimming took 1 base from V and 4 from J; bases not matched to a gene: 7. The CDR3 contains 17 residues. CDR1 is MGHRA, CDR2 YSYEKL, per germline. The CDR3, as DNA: TGCGCCAGCAGCCAAGGGGAGCGGGGGGGACTTTACAATGAGCAGTTCTTC. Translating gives CASSQGERGGLYNEQFF.

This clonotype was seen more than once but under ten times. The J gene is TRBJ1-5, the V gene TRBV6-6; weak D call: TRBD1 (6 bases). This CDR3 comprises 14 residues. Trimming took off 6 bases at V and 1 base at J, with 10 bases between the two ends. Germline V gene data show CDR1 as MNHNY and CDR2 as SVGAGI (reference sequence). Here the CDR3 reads CASRPTGSNQPQHF. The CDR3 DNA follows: TGTGCCAGCAGACCCACAGGGAGCAATCAGCCCCAGCATTTT.

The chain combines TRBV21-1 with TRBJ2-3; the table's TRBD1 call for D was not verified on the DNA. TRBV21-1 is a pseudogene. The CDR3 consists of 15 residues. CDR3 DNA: TGTGCCAGCAGCGATGGGGACAGTTCGTTGACGTTGGAGTATTTT. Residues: CASSDGDSSLTLEYF.

CDR3 nucleotide sequence: TGTGCCAGCAGTTCTCACATATACGCTGGAAACACCATATATTTT. Its protein product is CASSSHIYAGNTIYF. The V gene is TRBV6-6, the J gene TRBJ1-3; D is unclear. V gave up 4 bases and J gave up 2 bases, with 12 bases separating them. The germline gives CDR1 MNHNY, CDR2 SVGAGI (reference sequence). CDR3 length: 15 residues.

The CDR3, as DNA: TGCGCCAGCTGGGGGGCCAGTAAACGGTATGAGCAGTTCTTC. Protein product: CASWGASKRYEQFF. The gene calls are TRBV5-1 and TRBJ2-1; D may correspond to TRBD1 or TRBD2 (6 bases each). The V and J ends lost 7 bases and 8 bases respectively, with 19 bases between them. The CDR3 extends over 14 amino acids. Per the germline V gene, CDR1 is SGHRS and CDR2 is YFSETQ.

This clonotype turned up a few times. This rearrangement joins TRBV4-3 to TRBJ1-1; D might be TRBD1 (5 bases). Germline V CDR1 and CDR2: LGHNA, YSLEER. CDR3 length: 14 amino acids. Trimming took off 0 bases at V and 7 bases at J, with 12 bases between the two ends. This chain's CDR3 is CASSQEWGRVEAFF. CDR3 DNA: TGCGCCAGCAGCCAAGAATGGGGACGGGTTGAAGCTTTCTTT.

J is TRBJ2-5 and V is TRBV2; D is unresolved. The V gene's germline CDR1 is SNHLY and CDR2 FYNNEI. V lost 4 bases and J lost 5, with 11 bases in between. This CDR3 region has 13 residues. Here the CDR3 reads CASSAWMGETQYF. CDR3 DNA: TGTGCCAGCAGTGCATGGATGGGGGAGACCCAGTACTTC. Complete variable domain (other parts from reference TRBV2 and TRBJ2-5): EPEVTQTPSHQVTQMGQEVILRCVPISNHLYFYWYRQILGQKVEFLVSFYNNEISEKSEIFDDQFSVERPDGSNFTLKIRSTKLEDSAMYFCASSAWMGETQYFGPGTRLLVL.

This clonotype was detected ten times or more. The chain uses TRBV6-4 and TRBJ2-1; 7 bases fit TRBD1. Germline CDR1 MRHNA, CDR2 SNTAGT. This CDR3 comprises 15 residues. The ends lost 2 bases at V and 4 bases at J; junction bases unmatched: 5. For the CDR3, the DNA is TGTGCCAGCAGTGACACCACAGGGGCGTACAATGAGCAGTTCTTC. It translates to CASSDTTGAYNEQFF.

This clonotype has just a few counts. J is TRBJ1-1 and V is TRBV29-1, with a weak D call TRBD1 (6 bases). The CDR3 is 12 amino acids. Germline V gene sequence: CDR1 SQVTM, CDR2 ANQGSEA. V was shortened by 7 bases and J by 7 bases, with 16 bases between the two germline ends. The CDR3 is CSAPDGGVEAFF. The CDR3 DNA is TGCAGCGCCCCGGACGGGGGCGTTGAAGCTTTCTTT.

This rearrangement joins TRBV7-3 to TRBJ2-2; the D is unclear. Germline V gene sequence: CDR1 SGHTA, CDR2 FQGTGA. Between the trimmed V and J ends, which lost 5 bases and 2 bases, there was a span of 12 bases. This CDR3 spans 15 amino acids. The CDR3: CASSPRPANTGELFF. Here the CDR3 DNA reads TGTGCCAGCAGCCCGAGACCAGCTAACACCGGGGAGCTGTTTTTT.

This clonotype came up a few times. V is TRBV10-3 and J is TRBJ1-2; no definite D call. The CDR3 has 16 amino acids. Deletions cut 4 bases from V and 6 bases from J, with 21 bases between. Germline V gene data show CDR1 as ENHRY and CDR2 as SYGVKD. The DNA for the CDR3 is TGTGCCATCAGTGTGATTTCGGAGGAACTTTGGGATGGCTACACCTTC. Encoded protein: CAISVISEELWDGYTF.

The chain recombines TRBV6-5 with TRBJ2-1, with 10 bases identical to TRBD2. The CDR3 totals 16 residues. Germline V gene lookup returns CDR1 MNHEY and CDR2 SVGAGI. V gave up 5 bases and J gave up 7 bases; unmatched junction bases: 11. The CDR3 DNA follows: TGTGCCAGCAGTGGGCCTGCTAGCGGGGGTTTTAATGAGCAGTTCTTC. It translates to CASSGPASGGFNEQFF.

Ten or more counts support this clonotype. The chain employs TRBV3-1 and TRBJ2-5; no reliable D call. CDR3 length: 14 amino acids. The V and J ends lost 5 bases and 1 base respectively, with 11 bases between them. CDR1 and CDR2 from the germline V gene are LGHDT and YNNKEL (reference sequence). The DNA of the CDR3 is TGTGCCAGCAGCTATCGTCACAGCCAAGAGACCCAGTACTTC. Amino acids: CASSYRHSQETQYF.

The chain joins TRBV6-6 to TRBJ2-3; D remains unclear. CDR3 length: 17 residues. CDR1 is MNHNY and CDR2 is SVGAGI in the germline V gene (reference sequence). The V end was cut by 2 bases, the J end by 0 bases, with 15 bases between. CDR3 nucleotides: TGTGCCAGCAGTTACCCTTTCGCGGCCGGCAGCACAGATACGCAGTATTTT. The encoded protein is CASSYPFAAGSTDTQYF.

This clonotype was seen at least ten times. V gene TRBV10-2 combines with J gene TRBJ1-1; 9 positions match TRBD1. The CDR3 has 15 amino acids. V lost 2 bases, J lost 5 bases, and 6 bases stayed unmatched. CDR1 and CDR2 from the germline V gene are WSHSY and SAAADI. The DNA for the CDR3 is TGCGCCAGCAGTGAGAGGGGACAGGGTACGACTGAAGCTTTCTTT. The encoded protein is CASSERGQGTTEAFF.

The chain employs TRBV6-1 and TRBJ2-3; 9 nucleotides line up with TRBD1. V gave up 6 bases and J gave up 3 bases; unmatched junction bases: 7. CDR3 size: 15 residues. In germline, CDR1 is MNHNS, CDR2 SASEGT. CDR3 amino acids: CASRRGTGMTDTQYF. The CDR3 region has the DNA TGTGCCAGCAGGAGAGGGACAGGGATGACAGATACGCAGTATTTT.

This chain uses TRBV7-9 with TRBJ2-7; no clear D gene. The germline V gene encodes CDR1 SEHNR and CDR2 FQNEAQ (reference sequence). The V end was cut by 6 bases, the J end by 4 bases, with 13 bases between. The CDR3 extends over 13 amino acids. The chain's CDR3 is CASSSDGSYEQYF. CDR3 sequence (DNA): TGTGCCAGCAGTTCAGACGGGTCTTACGAGCAGTACTTC.

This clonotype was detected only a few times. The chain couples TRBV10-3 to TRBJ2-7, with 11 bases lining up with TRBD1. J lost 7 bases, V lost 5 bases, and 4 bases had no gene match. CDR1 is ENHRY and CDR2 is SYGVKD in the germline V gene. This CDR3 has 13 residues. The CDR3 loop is CAISRTGGVEQYF. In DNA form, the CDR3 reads TGTGCCATCAGTAGGACAGGGGGCGTTGAGCAGTACTTC.

The CDR3 loop is CSVHFTDRGVTDTQYF. CDR3 in DNA: TGCAGCGTCCATTTTACGGACAGGGGTGTAACAGATACGCAGTATTTT. The chain has TRBV29-1 and TRBJ2-3; 9 bases match TRBD1. The length of the CDR3 is 16 residues. The germline gives CDR1 SQVTM, CDR2 ANQGSEA. With 6 bases clipped from V and 3 bases from J, the junction kept 13 bases outside the gene matches.

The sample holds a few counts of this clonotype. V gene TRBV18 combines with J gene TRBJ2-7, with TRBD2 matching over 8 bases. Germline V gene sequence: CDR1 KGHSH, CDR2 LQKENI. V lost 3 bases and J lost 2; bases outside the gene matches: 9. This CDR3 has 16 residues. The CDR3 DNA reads TGTGCCAGCTCACCTCCCCGGCGGGGGGCAGCCTACGAGCAGTACTTC. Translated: CASSPPRRGAAYEQYF.

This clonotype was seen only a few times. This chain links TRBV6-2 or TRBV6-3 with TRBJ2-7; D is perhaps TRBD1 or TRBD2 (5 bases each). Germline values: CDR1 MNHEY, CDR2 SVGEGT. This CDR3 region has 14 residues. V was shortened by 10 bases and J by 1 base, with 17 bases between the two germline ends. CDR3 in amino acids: CATGAGLLSYEQYV. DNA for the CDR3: TGTGCCACCGGGGCAGGCCTATTGTCCTACGAGCAGTACGTC.

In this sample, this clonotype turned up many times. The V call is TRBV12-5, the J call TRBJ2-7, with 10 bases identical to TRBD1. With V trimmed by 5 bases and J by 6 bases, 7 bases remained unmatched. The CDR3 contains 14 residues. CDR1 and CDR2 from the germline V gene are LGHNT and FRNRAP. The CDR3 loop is CASGPGTGVVEQYF. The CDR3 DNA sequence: TGTGCTAGTGGTCCCGGGACAGGGGTTGTCGAGCAGTACTTC.

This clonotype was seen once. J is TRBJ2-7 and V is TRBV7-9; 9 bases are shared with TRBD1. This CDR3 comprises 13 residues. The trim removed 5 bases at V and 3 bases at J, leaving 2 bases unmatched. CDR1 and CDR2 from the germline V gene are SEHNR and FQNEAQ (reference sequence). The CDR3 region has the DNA TGTGCCAGCAGCCGGGACAGGGACTACGAGCAGTACGTC. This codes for CASSRDRDYEQYV.

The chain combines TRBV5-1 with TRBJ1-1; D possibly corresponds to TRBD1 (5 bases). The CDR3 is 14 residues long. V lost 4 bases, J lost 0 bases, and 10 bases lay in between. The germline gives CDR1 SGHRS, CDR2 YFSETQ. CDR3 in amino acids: CASSLGTLNTEAFF. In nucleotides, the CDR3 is TGCGCCAGCAGCCTCGGGACGTTGAACACTGAAGCTTTCTTT.

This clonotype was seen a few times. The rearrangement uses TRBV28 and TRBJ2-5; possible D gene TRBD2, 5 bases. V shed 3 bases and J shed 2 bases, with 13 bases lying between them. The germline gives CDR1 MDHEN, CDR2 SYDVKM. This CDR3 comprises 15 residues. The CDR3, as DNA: TGTGCCAGCAGTTTCCCCGGGGTTTGGCAAGAGACCCAGTACTTC. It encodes CASSFPGVWQETQYF.

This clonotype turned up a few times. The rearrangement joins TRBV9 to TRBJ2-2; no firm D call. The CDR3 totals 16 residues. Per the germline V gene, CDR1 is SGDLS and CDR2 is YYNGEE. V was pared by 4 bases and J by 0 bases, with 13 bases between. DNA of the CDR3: TGTGCCAGCAGCCCCCGACTGGGGACGAACACCGGGGAGCTGTTTTTT. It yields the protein CASSPRLGTNTGELFF.

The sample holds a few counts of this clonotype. CDR3 bases: TGTGCCACCAGTGATTGGACAGTGATAGGGGAGACCCAGTACTTC. This encodes CATSDWTVIGETQYF. The rearrangement links TRBV24-1 to TRBJ2-5; maybe TRBD1 (6 bases). Deletions cut 2 bases from V and 5 bases from J, with 14 bases between. The germline V gene encodes CDR1 KGHDR and CDR2 SFDVKD. There are 15 residues in the CDR3.